The present T cell receptor (beta chain) was sequenced within a study of blood T cells in healthy people across ages. Study context: Template-switching capture recovered about one barcoded beta molecule per two T cells. Study-wide results and limits: PBMCs that were unsorted prevented a conclusive naive versus antigen-experienced comparison.

This clonotype appeared a few times. Its antigen is undetermined. A second 7 to 11 cycle PCR used barcoded and J-beta primers. TCRdb re-derived calls from the 5' RACE reads in MiXCR, one entry per CDR3 protein. The data show hundreds of thousands of distinct CDR3 sequences, with over 45% seen just once and under 60% held by the top ten. Germline CDR1 is ENHRY and CDR2 is SYGVKD. Between the trimmed V and J ends, which lost 0 bases and 5 bases, there was a span of 2 bases. This CDR3 spans 11 amino acids. Sequencing was performed on blood. The chain joins TRBV10-3 to TRBJ2-7; D gene uncertain. The clonotype was recovered from a man aged 55-75 years in good health. The CDR3 coding sequence is TGTGCCATCAGTGAGTCGAACGAGCAGTACTTC. Protein: CAISESNEQYF.